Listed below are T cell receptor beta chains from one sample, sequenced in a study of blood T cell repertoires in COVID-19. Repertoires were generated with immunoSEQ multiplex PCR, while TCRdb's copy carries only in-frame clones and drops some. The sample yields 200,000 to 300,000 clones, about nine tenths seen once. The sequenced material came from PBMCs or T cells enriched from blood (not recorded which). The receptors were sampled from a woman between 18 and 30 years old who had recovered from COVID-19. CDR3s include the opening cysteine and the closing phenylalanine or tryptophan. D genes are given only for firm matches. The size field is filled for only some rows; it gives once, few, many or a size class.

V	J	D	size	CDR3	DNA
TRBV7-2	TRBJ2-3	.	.	CASSLARVTDTQYF	TGTGCCAGCAGCTTAGCGCGGGTCACAGATACGCAGTATTTT
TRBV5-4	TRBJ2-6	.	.	CASSSIRAGANVLTF	TGTGCCAGCAGCTCTATCAGGGCTGGGGCCAACGTCCTGACTTTC
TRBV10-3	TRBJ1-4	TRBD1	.	CAISDGTGHEKLFF	TGTGCCATCAGTGACGGGACAGGGCATGAAAAACTGTTTTTT
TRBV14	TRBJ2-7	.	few	CASSQDPGEQYF	TGTGCCAGCAGCCAAGATCCGGGAGAGCAGTACTTC
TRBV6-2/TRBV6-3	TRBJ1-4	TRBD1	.	CASSYSYRGVNEKLFF	TGTGCCAGCAGTTACTCCTACAGGGGCGTTAATGAAAAACTGTTTTTT
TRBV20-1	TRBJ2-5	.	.	CSGSNPEETQYF	TGCAGTGGTAGTAACCCAGAAGAGACCCAGTACTTC
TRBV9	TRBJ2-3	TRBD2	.	CASSVRTSGRAGPDTQYF	TGTGCCAGCAGCGTGAGGACTAGCGGGAGGGCCGGCCCAGATACGCAGTATTTT
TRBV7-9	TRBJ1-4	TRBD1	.	CASSLARGPDEKLFF	TGTGCCAGCAGCTTAGCGAGGGGGCCGGATGAAAAACTGTTTTTT
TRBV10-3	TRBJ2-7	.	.	CAISEQGQSSYEQYF	TGTGCCATCAGCGAACAGGGCCAAAGCTCCTACGAGCAGTACTTC
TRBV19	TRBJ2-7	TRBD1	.	CASSYQGAYEQYF	TGTGCCAGTAGTTATCAGGGGGCCTACGAGCAGTACTTC
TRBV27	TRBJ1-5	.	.	CASSLSSNQPQHF	TGTGCCAGCAGTTTGAGTAGCAATCAGCCCCAGCATTTT
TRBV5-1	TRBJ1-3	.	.	CASSHPLESGNTIYF	TGCGCCAGCTCACATCCGTTGGAGTCTGGAAACACCATATATTTT
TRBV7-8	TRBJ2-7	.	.	CASSLVGRLSSYEQYF	TGTGCCAGCAGCTTAGTAGGGAGATTGAGCTCCTACGAGCAGTACTTC
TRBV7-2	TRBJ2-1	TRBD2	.	CASSLRGLAGLNEQFF	TGTGCCAGCAGCCTCCGGGGGCTAGCGGGCCTCAATGAGCAGTTCTTC
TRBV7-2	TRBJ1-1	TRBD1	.	CASSLVLLGTGAPEAFF	TGTGCCAGCAGCTTAGTTCTATTGGGGACAGGGGCCCCCGAAGCTTTCTTT
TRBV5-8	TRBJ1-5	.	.	CASSPGGRSNQPQHF	TGTGCCAGCAGCCCAGGAGGGAGAAGCAATCAGCCCCAGCATTTT
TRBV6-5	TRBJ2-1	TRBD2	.	CASRTSGNNEQFF	TGTGCCAGCCGGACTAGCGGAAACAATGAGCAGTTCTTC
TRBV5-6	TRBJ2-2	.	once	CASSGEGLDGPNTGELFF	TGTGCCAGCAGCGGTGAGGGTCTAGACGGGCCGAACACCGGGGAGCTGTTTTTT
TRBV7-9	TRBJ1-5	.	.	CASRSGGNQPQHF	TGTGCCAGCAGGTCGGGGGGGAATCAGCCCCAGCATTTT
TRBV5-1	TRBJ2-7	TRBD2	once	CASSPTSGSSYEQYF	TGCGCCAGCAGCCCAACTAGCGGGAGTAGCTACGAGCAGTACTTC
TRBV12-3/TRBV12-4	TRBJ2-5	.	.	CASSPTGWETQYF	TGTGCCAGCAGTCCCACAGGGTGGGAGACCCAGTACTTC
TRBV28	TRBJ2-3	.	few	CASTAWSGGTDTQYF	TGTGCCAGCACCGCCTGGTCAGGGGGCACAGATACGCAGTATTTT
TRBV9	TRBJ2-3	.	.	CASSVQSGTSTDTQYF	TGTGCCAGCAGCGTTCAATCGGGGACTAGCACAGATACGCAGTATTTT
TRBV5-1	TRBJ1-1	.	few	CASSFSTMNTEAFF	TGCGCCAGCAGCTTTTCCACTATGAACACTGAAGCTTTCTTT
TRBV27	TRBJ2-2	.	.	CATLDTMGGNTGELFF	TGTGCCACCCTAGACACTATGGGGGGAAACACCGGGGAGCTGTTTTTT